This entry describes one T cell receptor (beta chain). This clonotype was counted only a few times. Its recognized antigen is unknown. Nothing much larger sits one base from this clone, and base qualities are not available. The sample comes from a study of T-cell reconstitution after alpha-beta-depleted transplantation in children (dated by TCRdb to the mid-2010s). Study-wide context: The study quantitatively tracked T-cell immune reconstitution after TCRalphabeta/CD19-depleted allogeneic hematopoietic cell transplantation in children using TCR repertoire profiling.

To prepare the library, PCR was applied. TCRdb lists the instrument as Illumina HiSeq 2500. TCR libraries were prepared with molecular barcoding, using unique molecular identifiers to normalize TCRbeta repertoire quantification. The public reads were run again by TCRdb, first through fastp at Q25 and then through MiXCR, and only productive beta chains were kept. Rows merge per CDR3 protein into single entries with the most common DNA and genes. Within this sample are about 200,000 distinct CDR3 sequences, with 6.3% of them counted one time only. The top ten hold 4.5% of the sample. Findings and caveats that apply to the study as a whole: Apparently early alphabetaT-cell count recovery about two months after transplant reportedly relied on only several hundred rapidly expanded clones derived from non-depleted graft cells. The frequencies of hyperexpanded clones fell over the following months, and after one year, T-cell counts and TCRbeta diversity were mostly attributed to newly produced T cells. In some patients, the high TCRbeta diversity seen at day 60 was put down to recipient T cells and intrathymic progenitors that had survived conditioning.

The CDR3 numbers 17 residues from cysteine through phenylalanine. The read is trimmed to its CDR3 DNA, 51 bases read in frame from base 1. Per the germline V gene, LGHNA is the CDR1 and YSLEER is the CDR2. Trimmed from V: 1 base; trimmed from J: 5 bases; junction bases lacking a gene match: 11. The sample's treatment or condition label, decoded: allogeneic hematopoietic cell transplantation with graft depleted of TCRalphabeta T cells and CD19 B cells. The transplant recipients were children given TCRalphabeta/CD19-depleted allogeneic hematopoietic cell grafts. The rearrangement combines TRBV4-3 with TRBJ1-2, and 9 junctional nucleotides match TRBD1. The TCR comes from a girl under three years old with combined immunodeficiency, due to receive a stem cell transplant. Sequencing used PBMCs, obtained before TCRalphabeta/CD19-depleted stem cell transplant. DNA sequence: TGCGCCAGCAGCCAAGCAAACTCCGGGACAGGGAGGTATGGCTACACCTTC. Its translation is CASSQANSGTGRYGYTF.